The sequence of this T cell receptor beta chain was determined in a study of OX40 agonist ivuxolimab in advanced cancers. About the study: The treatment was a fully human IgG2 OX40 agonist, ivuxolimab. The study enrolled dose-escalation patients with hepatocellular carcinoma, melanoma, renal cell or head and neck cancer. Subjects had a mean age of about 57 years, with a range of roughly 20 to 79; just over 80% were male.

Details on this clone: Its antigen is undetermined.

Repertoires were generated with immunoSEQ multiplex PCR, while TCRdb's copy carries only in-frame clones and drops some. The table shows fewer than 25,000 clones, with 75% to 90% occurring only once. Between the trimmed V and J ends, which lost 6 bases and 4 bases, there was a span of 12 bases. Germline CDR1 reads PRHDT; CDR2 reads FYEKMQ (reference sequence). This CDR3 comprises 13 residues. General study results and limits: Also present in some nonresponders was a low level of normalized T-cell clonal expansion.

The chain couples TRBV13 to TRBJ1-2, with D possibly being TRBD1 (6 bases). The sample in question was CD4+ or CD8+ T cells sorted from blood, obtained in a trial of the OX40 agonist ivuxolimab. This TCR was recovered from an adult with an advanced solid tumor such as melanoma, head and neck, liver or kidney cancer. CDR3 sequence reads: CASRPGGGYGYTF. The CDR3 nucleotides read TGTGCCAGCAGGCCGGGGGGCGGCTATGGCTACACCTTC.